Below, one T cell receptor (beta chain) is given with its context. Its antigen is unidentified. This table comes from immunoSEQ multiplex PCR, and its TCRdb copy is limited to in-frame clones, with some not included. The data contain about 81,000 clones, just over 90% of them seen just once; the ten biggest clones take up 5.4%. The data belong to a study of T cell responses to AZD1222 COVID-19 vaccine. Study outcomes and limitations: Donors were largely white British and mainly female; clonal diversity was possibly underestimated. The span of vaccine-associated CD4 TCRs extended across spike, with dominance at 160-218 and 743-854. Two AZD1222 administrations were followed by greater Spike-specific TCR breadth and depth. Only five to seven individuals given AZD1222 were seropositive at baseline.

CDR1 and CDR2 (germline): SGDLS, YYNGEE. The CDR3 totals 14 residues. V lost 0 bases, J lost 7 bases, and 14 bases lay in between. V is TRBV9 and J is TRBJ2-7; D is possibly TRBD1 (5 bases). This receptor was obtained from an adult who received the AZD1222 COVID-19 vaccine. The sequencing here drew on peripheral blood, taken 28 days after the second AZD1222 dose. Here the CDR3 DNA reads TGTGCCAGCAGCGTAGACGCAGGGTCGGTTGAGCAGTACTTC. Its protein is CASSVDAGSVEQYF. Full variable domain (rest looked up from reference TRBV9 and TRBJ2-7): DSGVTQTPKHLITATGQRVTLRCSPRSGDLSVYWYQQSLDQGLQFLIQYYNGEERAKGNILERFSAQQFPDLHSELNLSSLELGDSALYFCASSVDAGSVEQYFGPGTRLTVT.